A single sample is the source of the 13 T cell receptor beta chains below, sequenced in a study of blood T cell repertoires in COVID-19. Profiling relied on immunoSEQ multiplex PCR, and the TCRdb table lists in-frame clones only, not all of them. The sample records hundreds of thousands of clones, approximately 84% being singletons. The specimen sequenced was peripheral blood. Receptors originate from a woman of 80 years or more with acute or convalescent COVID-19.

This sequence joins TRBV5-4 and TRBJ2-5, with no clear D. Germline assignment: CDR1 SGHNT and CDR2 YYREEE (reference sequence). The V and J ends lost 5 bases and 5 bases respectively, with 10 bases between them. There are 12 residues in the CDR3. The CDR3 here is CASSPLEETQYF. Written as DNA, the CDR3 is TGTGCCAGCAGTCCCCTGGAGGAGACCCAGTACTTC.

This chain links TRBV19 with TRBJ1-5; 8 bases agree with TRBD1. The CDR3 runs to 15 residues. V trimming: 5 bases; J trimming: 5 bases; junction bases outside the gene matches: 8. Germline CDR1 and CDR2: LNHDA and SQIVND (reference sequence). The CDR3 region has the DNA TGTGCCAGTAGTTTCTCCGGGACAGGAGATCAGCCCCAGCATTTT. Translation gives CASSFSGTGDQPQHF.

V and J are TRBV30 and TRBJ1-1; D is unclear. This CDR3 contains 15 residues. The germline V gene has CDR1 GTSNPN and CDR2 SVGIG (reference sequence). V lost 2 bases to trimming and J lost 4 bases, with 17 bases between them. The CDR3 nucleotides are TGTGCCTGGAGTTTGGAGGTCACGTTGGCCACTGAAGCTTTCTTT. It is translated as CAWSLEVTLATEAFF.

V gene TRBV5-1 combines with J gene TRBJ2-2, with 11 nucleotides matching TRBD1. Germline-derived CDR1 and CDR2 are SGHRS and YFSETQ. V trimming: 2 bases; J trimming: 4 bases; junction bases outside the gene matches: 1. The CDR3 is made up of 15 amino acids. CDR3 region: CASSFGQGATGELFF. Written as DNA, the CDR3 is TGCGCCAGCAGCTTTGGACAGGGGGCCACCGGGGAGCTGTTTTTT.

J is TRBJ2-5 and V is TRBV24-1; TRBD1 is a possible D gene (6 bases). Germline loops: CDR1 KGHDR, CDR2 SFDVKD. This CDR3 has 14 residues. Trimming took 4 bases from V and 2 from J, leaving 10 bases between them. CDR3 nucleotides: TGTGCCACCAGTGACCCAGGGGATCAAGAGACCCAGTACTTC. It specifies CATSDPGDQETQYF.

The V and J genes are TRBV5-4 and TRBJ1-1; 8 bases agree with TRBD1. The V gene end was trimmed by 4 bases and the J gene end by 9 bases; junction bases not matched to a gene: 2. The germline V gene has CDR1 SGHNT and CDR2 YYREEE (reference sequence). This CDR3 is built from 11 residues. The CDR3 loop is CASSDRGQAFF. The CDR3 region has the DNA TGTGCCAGCAGCGACAGGGGACAAGCTTTCTTT. Full variable domain (missing parts from reference TRBV5-4 and TRBJ1-1): ETGVTQSPTHLIKTRGQQVTLRCSSQSGHNTVSWYQQALGQGPQFIFQYYREEENGRGNFPPRFSGLQFPNYSSELNVNALELDDSALYLCASSDRGQAFFGQGTRLTVV.

The chain has TRBV5-4 and TRBJ2-2, with D possibly matching TRBD2 (6 bases). Germline CDR1 and CDR2: SGHNT and YYREEE (reference sequence). CDR3 length: 17 residues. With 0 bases removed from V and 0 bases from J, the gap between germline ends came to 12 bases. CDR3 protein: CASSLVFGGTNTGELFF. CDR3 nucleotides: TGTGCCAGCAGCTTGGTCTTTGGCGGGACGAACACCGGGGAGCTGTTTTTT.

This clone is a singleton in its sample. This rearrangement joins TRBV6-5 to TRBJ2-5; D perhaps matches TRBD1 (6 bases). The germline V gene encodes CDR1 MNHEY and CDR2 SVGAGI. The CDR3 totals 14 residues. Trimming left V 2 bases short and J 5 bases short, with 12 bases between. As DNA, the CDR3 is TGTGCCAGCAGTTACGCCGACAGGTCCGAGACCCAGTACTTC. Translating gives CASSYADRSETQYF.

In this sample, this clone turned up a few times. This chain uses TRBV6-5 with TRBJ1-1, with D possibly matching TRBD1 (5 bases). The ends were cut back, 7 bases at V and 5 bases at J, with 17 bases in the middle. The CDR3 spans 14 residues. In germline, CDR1 is MNHEY, CDR2 SVGAGI. The CDR3: CASMGRARETEAFF. The CDR3 DNA reads as TGTGCCAGCATGGGCAGGGCGCGGGAGACTGAAGCTTTCTTT.

This chain connects TRBV11-2 to TRBJ2-7; D may be TRBD2 (7 bases). This CDR3 is built from 17 residues. The V gene's germline CDR1 is SGHAT and CDR2 FQNNGV. The ends were cut back, 5 bases at V and 1 base at J, with 21 bases in the middle. CDR3 residues: CASSPLLGGPESYEQYF. The CDR3 region has the DNA TGTGCCAGCAGCCCCCTTTTGGGGGGGCCTGAATCCTACGAGCAGTACTTC.

The CDR3 region has the DNA TGTGCCAGCAGTGCCGAGACAGGGGGCGTTTCCAAAAACATTCAGTACTTC. Translating gives CASSAETGGVSKNIQYF. The chain carries TRBV6-1 and TRBJ2-4, with 10 nucleotides matching TRBD1. The CDR3 extends over 17 amino acids. Trimming at V came to 4 bases and at J to 2 bases, leaving 8 bases not matched to a gene. Germline-derived CDR1 and CDR2 are MNHNS and SASEGT.

The chain links TRBV6-2 or TRBV6-3 to TRBJ1-4; the match to TRBD1 covers 7 bases. After removal of 0 bases from V and 8 bases from J, the junction contained 21 bases not matched to a gene. This CDR3 has 20 residues. Germline lookup yields CDR1 MNHEY and CDR2 SVGEGT. CDR3 DNA sequence: TGTGCCAGCAGTTACTCCACCGGACAGGTCCGGACACTTGGAAGAGAAAAACTGTTTTTT. As protein: CASSYSTGQVRTLGREKLFF.

The chain joins TRBV7-3 to TRBJ1-2; D call uncertain. The V end was cut by 0 bases, the J end by 1 base, with 12 bases between. Looked up from germline, CDR1 is SGHTA and CDR2 is FQGTGA. CDR3 length: 16 amino acids. CDR3 region: CASSLTPGIGNYGYTF. Written as DNA, the CDR3 is TGTGCCAGCAGCTTAACGCCCGGGATCGGTAACTATGGCTACACCTTC.